This T cell receptor (beta chain) was identified during a study of T cell repertoires in cytomegalovirus infection. Study results and limitations: Cumulated frequencies of public TCR beta families served to identify carriers of CMV plus the relevant HLA. Dominant in the ex vivo response were TCR beta clonotypes restricted by HLA-C and specific for CMV.

TCRdb reprocessed the reads with MiXCR, giving one entry per CDR3 protein. Among 300,000 or so distinct CDR3 sequences, about 23% were seen once, and the ten largest hold over 11%. This clonotype has just a few counts. Its antigen is undetermined. The CDR3 extends over 15 amino acids. Trimming shortened V by 0 bases and J by 6 bases, and 13 bases separated the two germline ends. Germline V lookup: CDR1 SGHNT, CDR2 YENEEA. This clonotype was obtained from a human donor in good health (CMV status not recorded). Some clones in this sample may be carry-over from other donors' samples. Input material: PBMCs. The chain links TRBV11-3 to TRBJ2-3; possibly TRBD1 for D (6 bases). The CDR3 coding sequence is TGTGCCAGCAGCTTAGAGGGCCTAGACAGGGATACGCAGTATTTT. It is translated as CASSLEGLDRDTQYF. The variable domain in full, with the rest retrieved from reference TRBV11-3 and TRBJ2-3, is EAGVVQSPRYKIIEKKQPVAFWCNPISGHNTLYWYLQNLGQGPELLIRYENEEAVDDSQLPKDRFSAERLKGVDSTLKIQPAELGDSAVYLCASSLEGLDRDTQYFGPGTRLTVL.